The 24 T cell receptor beta chains below come from one sample, sequenced in a study of OX40 agonist ivuxolimab in advanced cancers. The assay was immunoSEQ multiplex PCR, and TCRdb's table has in-frame clones only and misses some. The sample records tens of thousands of clones, roughly 89% being singletons. The sample consisted of CD4+ or CD8+ T cells sorted from blood, taken in a trial of the OX40 agonist ivuxolimab. These receptors were obtained from an adult with an advanced solid tumor such as melanoma, head and neck, liver or kidney cancer.

The genes are TRBV19 and TRBJ2-7; D possibly matches TRBD1 or TRBD2 (5 bases each). V dropped 3 bases and J dropped 2 bases, with 14 bases sitting between them. Germline CDR1 LNHDA, CDR2 SQIVND (reference sequence). CDR3 length: 15 amino acids. The CDR3 protein is CASSISRDGPYEQYF. CDR3 in DNA: TGTGCCAGTAGTATTTCCCGGGACGGACCCTACGAGCAGTACTTC.

The rearrangement uses TRBV5-1 and TRBJ2-7, with D unclear. Germline CDR1 SGHRS, CDR2 YFSETQ. V gave up 0 bases and J gave up 0 bases, with 7 bases separating them. The CDR3 consists of 14 residues. The CDR3 spells CASSLGGTSYEQYF. The DNA for the CDR3 is TGCGCCAGCAGCTTGGGAGGAACCTCCTACGAGCAGTACTTC. Combining the CDR3 with reference TRBV5-1 and TRBJ2-7 gives the whole variable domain KAGVTQTPRYLIKTRGQQVTLSCSPISGHRSVSWYQQTPGQGLQFLFEYFSETQRNKGNFPGRFSGRQFSNSRSEMNVSTLELGDSALYLCASSLGGTSYEQYFGPGTRLTVT.

This chain links TRBV5-4 with TRBJ1-4; D is uncertain. CDR3 size: 16 residues. Germline CDR1 and CDR2: SGHNT and YYREEE (reference sequence). Trimming left V 4 bases short and J 2 bases short, with 15 bases between. CDR3 sequence: CASSLRTRSTNEKLFF. CDR3 DNA sequence: TGTGCCAGCAGCCTTAGGACCCGGAGCACTAATGAAAAACTGTTTTTT.

The V gene is TRBV10-3, the J gene TRBJ1-1; 8 nucleotides align to TRBD1. Germline CDR1 is ENHRY and CDR2 is SYGVKD. The junction had 4 bases not matched to a gene; V was cut back by 6 bases and J by 1 base. CDR3 length: 14 residues. CDR3 sequence reads: CAIRQGERNTEAFF. CDR3 bases: TGTGCCATCAGACAGGGGGAGCGGAACACTGAAGCTTTCTTT.

This rearrangement joins TRBV7-2 to TRBJ2-1, with 12 bases identical to TRBD2. The V gene's germline CDR1 is SGHTA and CDR2 FQGNSA. J was trimmed by 7 bases and V by 2 bases; bases with no gene match: 9. The CDR3 sequence is 17 residues long. The CDR3 sequence is CASSLYRRLAGVNEQFF. CDR3 DNA: TGTGCCAGCAGCTTATATAGAAGACTAGCGGGAGTGAATGAGCAGTTCTTC.

This rearrangement joins TRBV6-1 to TRBJ2-7; 12 positions match TRBD2. V was pared by 4 bases and J by 10 bases, with 11 bases of the junction left unmatched. The CDR3 is made up of 15 amino acids. In germline, CDR1 is MNHNS, CDR2 SASEGT. This chain's CDR3 is CASSAPTSGSFSQYF. In DNA form, the CDR3 reads TGTGCCAGCAGTGCCCCGACTAGCGGGAGTTTCAGTCAGTACTTC.

The chain employs TRBV11-2 and TRBJ2-5; TRBD1 might be the D (6 bases). The CDR3 contains 15 residues. Looked up from germline, CDR1 is SGHAT and CDR2 is FQNNGV. Between the trimmed V and J ends, which lost 5 bases and 5 bases, there was a span of 18 bases. CDR3 DNA: TGTGCCAGCAGCGCTACAGGGTATGAGTCGGAGACCCAGTACTTC. It translates to CASSATGYESETQYF.

The chain has TRBV9 and TRBJ2-7; unclear D gene. Germline lookup yields CDR1 SGDLS and CDR2 YYNGEE. The V gene lost 2 bases and the J gene lost 5 bases, with 17 bases spanning the gap. CDR3 size: 15 residues. The CDR3 region has the DNA TGTGCCAGCAGCGTGGACCTGGAGAACGTTAACGAGCAGTACTTC. Protein: CASSVDLENVNEQYF.

This chain connects TRBV6-6 to TRBJ1-2, with D possibly being TRBD1 (6 bases). With 5 bases removed from V and 0 bases from J, the gap between germline ends came to 16 bases. The CDR3 is 16 amino acids. The germline V gene encodes CDR1 MNHNY and CDR2 SVGAGI (reference sequence). As DNA, the CDR3 is TGTGCCAGCAGTAGCTGGACAGACCTTCCTAACTATGGCTACACCTTC. This translates into CASSSWTDLPNYGYTF.

This sequence joins TRBV19 and TRBJ1-5; D might be TRBD1 (5 bases). The V end lost 3 bases, the J end lost 0 bases, and 9 bases lay between the germline ends. The CDR3 totals 15 residues. Per the germline V gene, CDR1 is LNHDA and CDR2 is SQIVND (reference sequence). The CDR3 here is CASSMRGGSNQPQHF. DNA of the CDR3: TGTGCCAGTAGTATGAGGGGAGGTAGCAATCAGCCCCAGCATTTT.

CDR3 region: CASSELETDRTDTQYF. DNA for the CDR3: TGTGCCAGCAGTGAATTGGAAACGGATCGCACAGATACGCAGTATTTT. The V and J genes are TRBV25-1 and TRBJ2-3; D unresolved. The CDR3 has 16 residues. Trimming pared 1 base from V and 1 base from J, leaving 12 bases between. Germline lookup yields CDR1 MGHDK and CDR2 SYGVNS.

The chain recombines TRBV11-3 with TRBJ2-3, with TRBD2 as a possible D gene (6 bases). Germline V lookup: CDR1 SGHNT, CDR2 YENEEA. The CDR3 covers 14 residues. Trimming shortened V by 4 bases and J by 6 bases, and 14 bases separated the two germline ends. CDR3 sequence reads: CASSYSSVGDTQYF. The CDR3 DNA follows: TGTGCCAGCAGCTATTCTAGCGTAGGGGATACGCAGTATTTT.

In this sample, this clone turned up once. The chain uses TRBV28 and TRBJ2-7; 10 bases line up with TRBD1. Germline V gene lookup returns CDR1 MDHEN and CDR2 SYDVKM. CDR3 size: 14 residues. With V trimmed by 6 bases and J by 0 bases, 2 bases remained unmatched. CDR3 DNA sequence: TGTGCCAGCAGGGACAGGGGGAGCTCCTACGAGCAGTACTTC. As protein: CASRDRGSSYEQYF.

The chain carries TRBV2 and TRBJ1-6; D might be TRBD1 (5 bases). The germline V and J ends were trimmed by 4 bases and 7 bases, with 8 bases remaining between them. The CDR3 sequence is 13 residues long. Germline CDR1 reads SNHLY; CDR2 reads FYNNEI. The CDR3 bases are TGTGCCAGCAGTGTCGGGGGGAATTCACCCCTCCACTTT. This translates into CASSVGGNSPLHF. Together with reference TRBV2 and TRBJ1-6, the CDR3 gives the full variable domain: EPEVTQTPSHQVTQMGQEVILRCVPISNHLYFYWYRQILGQKVEFLVSFYNNEISEKSEIFDDQFSVERPDGSNFTLKIRSTKLEDSAMYFCASSVGGNSPLHFGNGTRLTVT.

V is TRBV5-4 and J is TRBJ2-3, with 10 bases lining up with TRBD2. Losses at the gene ends were 1 base for V and 5 bases for J; bases not matched to a gene: 4. Germline lookup yields CDR1 SGHNT and CDR2 YYREEE (reference sequence). This CDR3 has 15 residues. The CDR3 region is CASSLTSGTEDTQYF. The CDR3 DNA reads as TGTGCCAGCAGCTTGACTAGCGGGACGGAAGATACGCAGTATTTT.

The CDR3 bases are TGTGCCAGCAGCAAAACCAGTTACGAGCAGTACTTC. This codes for CASSKTSYEQYF. The chain uses TRBV5-6 and TRBJ2-7; no firm D call. Germline-derived CDR1 and CDR2 are SGHDT and YYEEEE. Trimming left V 4 bases short and J 4 bases short, with 9 bases between. The CDR3 runs 12 residues. The full variable domain, its missing parts supplied by reference TRBV5-6 and TRBJ2-7, is DAGVTQSPTHLIKTRGQQVTLRCSPKSGHDTVSWYQQALGQGPQFIFQYYEEEERQRGNFPDRFSGHQFPNYSSELNVNALLLGDSALYLCASSKTSYEQYFGPGTRLTVT.

The gene calls are TRBV19 and TRBJ2-4; tentative D call: TRBD2 (5 bases). This CDR3 is 17 amino acids long. The germline V gene has CDR1 LNHDA and CDR2 SQIVND (reference sequence). The V end lost 6 bases, the J end lost 1 base, and 19 bases lay between the germline ends. The DNA for the CDR3 is TGTGCCAGTAGCTTCTTCGGGGTGGCAGACGCCAAAAACATTCAGTACTTC. Translation gives CASSFFGVADAKNIQYF.

CDR3 sequence: CASSRQGANTEAFF. CDR3 DNA: TGTGCCAGCAGCCGACAGGGGGCAAACACTGAAGCTTTCTTT. The rearrangement links TRBV7-2 to TRBJ1-1; 10 bases are shared with TRBD1. With 5 bases clipped from V and 2 bases from J, the junction kept 2 bases outside the gene matches. Germline values: CDR1 SGHTA, CDR2 FQGNSA. The CDR3 sequence is 14 residues long.

This rearrangement joins TRBV4-2 to TRBJ2-7, with D possibly matching TRBD2 (7 bases). Germline CDR1 LGHNA, CDR2 YNFKEQ. V lost 5 bases and J lost 5, with 13 bases in between. CDR3 length equals 13 residues. The CDR3 DNA follows: TGTGCCAGCAGCTTGGAGCGGGACAACGAGCAGTACTTC. Its protein product is CASSLERDNEQYF.

CDR3 sequence reads: CASSLTVRDTGELFF. The CDR3 nucleotides read TGTGCCAGCAGCTTGACCGTCAGGGACACCGGGGAGCTGTTTTTT. This chain connects TRBV6-5 to TRBJ2-2; tentatively, D is TRBD1 (5 bases). With 6 bases removed from V and 3 bases from J, the gap between germline ends came to 14 bases. The CDR3 totals 15 residues. CDR1 is MNHEY and CDR2 is SVGAGI in the germline V gene.

This chain joins TRBV18 and TRBJ2-1; D uncertain. V lost 6 bases to trimming and J lost 10 bases, with 13 bases between them. The germline gives CDR1 KGHSH, CDR2 LQKENI. CDR3 length: 12 residues. The CDR3 region is CASSPQTEEQFF. In nucleotides, the CDR3 is TGTGCCAGCTCCCCGCAGACGGAGGAGCAGTTCTTC.

The CDR3 coding sequence is TGTGCCAGCCTTTCCCCCGGGACAGGGGGAAATGAAGCTTTCTTT. Its protein is CASLSPGTGGNEAFF. The chain joins TRBV5-4 to TRBJ1-1; 11 bases are a match to TRBD1. The CDR3 totals 15 residues. V lost 7 bases, J lost 7 bases, and 12 bases stayed unmatched. Per germline, CDR1 SGHNT and CDR2 YYREEE (reference sequence).

This chain links TRBV2 with TRBJ2-7; 12 bases fit TRBD2. Trimming at V came to 3 bases and at J to 5 bases, leaving 2 bases not matched to a gene. This CDR3 contains 14 residues. Germline CDR1 and CDR2: SNHLY and FYNNEI. Here the CDR3 reads CASSETSGGNEQYF. CDR3 sequence (DNA): TGTGCCAGCAGTGAGACTAGCGGGGGTAACGAGCAGTACTTC.

This clone was recorded once. The V gene is TRBV7-9, the J gene TRBJ1-2, with a possible D match to TRBD1 (5 bases). This CDR3 is built from 15 residues. Germline V CDR1 and CDR2: SEHNR, FQNEAQ (reference sequence). Trimming took 1 base from V and 2 from J, leaving 11 bases between them. The CDR3 loop reads CASSLGGAPNYGYTF. The DNA of the CDR3 is TGTGCCAGCAGCTTAGGCGGGGCGCCGAACTATGGCTACACCTTC.